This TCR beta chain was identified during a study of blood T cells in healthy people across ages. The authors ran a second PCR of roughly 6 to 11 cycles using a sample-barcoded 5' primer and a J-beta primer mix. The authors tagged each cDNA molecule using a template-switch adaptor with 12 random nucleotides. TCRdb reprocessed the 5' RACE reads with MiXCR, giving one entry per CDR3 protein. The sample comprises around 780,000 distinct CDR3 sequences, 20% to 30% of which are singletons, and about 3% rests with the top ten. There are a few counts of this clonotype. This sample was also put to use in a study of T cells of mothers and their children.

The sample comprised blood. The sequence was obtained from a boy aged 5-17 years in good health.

CDR3 in DNA: TGTGCCAGCAGGGACTGGGGGGCCAAAAACATTCAGTACTTC. Translating gives CASRDWGAKNIQYF. The chain combines TRBV28 with TRBJ2-4, with D perhaps TRBD1 or TRBD2 (5 bases each). The V gene lost 6 bases and the J gene lost 1 base, with 10 bases spanning the gap. The CDR3 contains 14 residues. Germline V CDR1 and CDR2: MDHEN, SYDVKM.